What follows are 7 T cell receptor beta chains derived from one specimen sequenced in a study of T cell responses to AZD1222 COVID-19 vaccine. Sequencing used immunoSEQ multiplex PCR; TCRdb keeps in-frame clones, though not all of them. Of some 250,000 clones in the sample, about 94% were seen once. Material: peripheral blood, obtained 28 days after the second AZD1222 dose. These receptors were obtained from an adult who received the AZD1222 COVID-19 vaccine.

The CDR3 bases are TGTGCCAGCAGTGAAGTGGCAGGCAAAGAAAAACTGTTTTTT. Residues: CASSEVAGKEKLFF. The chain combines TRBV2 with TRBJ1-4; D is unresolved. Germline CDR1 reads SNHLY; CDR2 reads FYNNEI. Trimming removed 1 base at V and 8 bases at J, with 11 bases between. The CDR3 has 14 residues.

The V and J genes are TRBV4-1 and TRBJ2-3; TRBD2 agrees at 7 bases. The V segment lost 8 bases and the J segment 4 bases; nucleotides outside the gene matches: 9. This CDR3 has 14 amino acids. Germline V gene lookup returns CDR1 MGHRA and CDR2 YSYEKL. CDR3 nucleotide sequence: TGCGCCAGCGGGCCGGGGGGACGGCCAGATACGCAGTATTTT. It yields the protein CASGPGGRPDTQYF.

The V gene is TRBV7-9, the J gene TRBJ1-1, with a possible D match to TRBD1 (6 bases). Germline V gene lookup returns CDR1 SEHNR and CDR2 FQNEAQ (reference sequence). Trimming pared 2 bases from V and 6 bases from J, leaving 16 bases between. The CDR3 runs 15 residues. Written as DNA, the CDR3 is TGTGCCAGCAGCTTACAGAGGAGGGGGAAATCTGAAGCTTTCTTT. As protein: CASSLQRRGKSEAFF.

This clone was picked up one time. The chain employs TRBV14 and TRBJ1-4; D is undetermined. V was shortened by 4 bases and J by 8 bases, with 14 bases between the two germline ends. The CDR3 length is 14 residues. Germline CDR1 SGHDN, CDR2 FVKESK. The CDR3 coding sequence is TGTGCCAGCAGCCCTCGGACGGCACAGGAAAAACTGTTTTTT. Residues: CASSPRTAQEKLFF.

The CDR3 region is CATSAPGQQGGELFF. The CDR3 nucleotides are TGTGCCACCAGTGCCCCGGGACAGCAGGGCGGGGAGCTGTTTTTT. The chain links TRBV24-1 to TRBJ2-2; 7 bases align to TRBD1. This CDR3 spans 15 amino acids. V lost 5 bases, J lost 7 bases, and 9 bases stayed unmatched. Per germline, CDR1 KGHDR and CDR2 SFDVKD.

Comments on this clone: Additional DNA sequences in this sample encode the identical CDR3. The J gene is TRBJ2-5, the V gene TRBV19, with D unclear. Per germline, CDR1 LNHDA and CDR2 SQIVND (reference sequence). V shed 0 bases and J shed 5 bases, with 4 bases lying between them. The CDR3 has 12 residues. CDR3 in amino acids: CASSIDKETQYF. The CDR3 DNA reads as TGTGCCAGTAGTATAGATAAGGAGACCCAGTACTTC.

The chain uses TRBV7-9 and TRBJ2-7; D is perhaps TRBD1 (6 bases). Germline V gene data show CDR1 as SEHNR and CDR2 as FQNEAQ (reference sequence). The V end lost 5 bases, the J end lost 5 bases, and 13 bases lay between the germline ends. The CDR3 is 13 amino acids. The CDR3 is CASSPRGRNEQYF. The CDR3 DNA reads as TGTGCCAGCAGCCCCAGGGGTCGGAACGAGCAGTACTTC.